The sequence of this TCR beta chain was determined in a study of regulatory T cells in long-lasting Graves disease. Time point: newly diagnosed GD, antithyroid drugs for less than 3 months. From RNA extracted from PBMCs, the TCR library was made. V shed 8 bases and J shed 8 bases, with 22 bases lying between them. CDR3 size: 15 residues. Through Arm-PCR of CDR3 regions and iRepertoire HTBI primers, TCR beta libraries were built. From the multiplex PCR reads, TCRdb called clonotypes with MiXCR, one entry per CDR3 protein. The repertoire includes 450,000 to 500,000 distinct CDR3 sequences, roughly 16% of them detected once, and less than 15% sits in the top ten. This clonotype was observed at least ten times. Its specificity is not known. Whole-study results and caveats: The TCR repertoire of persistent Graves' patients was less diverse than that of newly diagnosed ones. With 2,500 to 3,500 shared public clonotypes, persistent patients exceeded new patients, who shared 950 to 1,000.

Another study also made use of these data, one on T cells in Graves' hyperthyroidism and ophthalmopathy. That work states: The TCR CDR3 first-round RT-PCR relied on the HTBI primer set. Most expanded thyroid clonotypes above 0.001 recurred in blood.

The sequenced sample was peripheral blood mononuclear cells (PBMCs), obtained at new diagnosis, from a patient treated with antithyroid drugs. The source is a middle-aged man with Graves disease. The chain uses TRBV12-3 or TRBV12-4 and TRBJ2-1, with D perhaps TRBD2 (7 bases). The CDR3: CASDGAGAGNYEQFF. As DNA, the CDR3 is TGTGCCAGCGACGGGGCGGGGGCCGGGAACTATGAGCAGTTCTTC.